This T cell receptor (beta chain) was observed in a study of T cells in Graves' hyperthyroidism and ophthalmopathy. This clonotype occurred many times. Its antigen is still unknown. Recently diagnosed hyperthyroidism of less than 2 months' duration affected patients aged 18 to 65. Uncontrolled infection, other autoimmune disease, pregnancy and lactation each barred patients from inclusion. Germline CDR1 reads SGHRS; CDR2 reads YFSETQ. The CDR3 length is 16 residues. Germline trimming cut 1 base from V and 3 bases from J; bases unmatched to any gene: 1. RNA transcripts were the template for amplifying TCR beta CDR3 regions. First-round RT-PCR with HTBI primers amplified the TCR CDR3 region. One entry per CDR3 protein results from TCRdb running MiXCR on the multiplex PCR reads. The sample has some 600,000 distinct CDR3 sequences; about 15% are singletons. Study-wide points: Most expanded thyroid clonotypes above 0.001 recurred in blood.

The J gene is TRBJ2-1, the V gene TRBV5-1, with TRBD2 identical over 13 bases. The source is a woman aged 25 to 39 with Graves' hyperthyroidism that later progressed to Graves' ophthalmopathy. The sample comprised blood. The CDR3: CASSLRLAGGYNEQFF. The DNA of the CDR3 is TGCGCCAGCAGCTTGAGACTAGCGGGAGGCTACAATGAGCAGTTCTTC.